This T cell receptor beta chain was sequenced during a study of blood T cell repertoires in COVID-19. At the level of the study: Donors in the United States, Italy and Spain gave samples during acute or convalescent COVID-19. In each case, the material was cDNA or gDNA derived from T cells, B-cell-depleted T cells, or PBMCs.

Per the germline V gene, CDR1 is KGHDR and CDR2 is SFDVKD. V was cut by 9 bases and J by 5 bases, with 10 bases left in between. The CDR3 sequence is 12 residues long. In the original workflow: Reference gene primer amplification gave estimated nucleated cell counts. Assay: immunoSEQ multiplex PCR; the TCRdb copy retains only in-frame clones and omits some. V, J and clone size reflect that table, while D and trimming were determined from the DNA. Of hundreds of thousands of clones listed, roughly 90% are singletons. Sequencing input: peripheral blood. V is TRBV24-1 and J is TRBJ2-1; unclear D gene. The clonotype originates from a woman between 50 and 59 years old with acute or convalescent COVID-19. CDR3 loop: CATYGGNNEQFF. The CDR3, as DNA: TGTGCCACCTACGGCGGAAACAATGAGCAGTTCTTC.